Listed below are T cell receptor beta chains from one sample, sequenced in a study of CD8+ T cells in alopecia areata. Some clones are missing from TCRdb's copy, which holds only in-frame ones; the method was immunoSEQ multiplex PCR. This table has under 300,000 clones, about two thirds appearing once. The source material was CD4+ T cells sorted from blood, sampled at week 0. These TCRs come from a human donor with alopecia areata. CDR3s include the opening cysteine and the closing phenylalanine or tryptophan. The D gene is left open where the match is weak. Only part of the rows carry a size: once, few, many, or a class if the clone is expanded.

-	TRBV4-3	TRBJ2-1	TRBD2	CASSPSGGAANEQFF	TGCGCCAGCAGCCCAAGCGGGGGGGCCGCCAATGAGCAGTTCTTC
-	TRBV15	TRBJ1-2	-	CATSSTGPYGYTF	TGTGCCACCAGCAGCACGGGACCATATGGCTACACCTTC
-	TRBV5-1	TRBJ2-1	-	CASSLEAPVQYNEQFF	TGCGCCAGCAGCTTGGAGGCCCCTGTACAGTACAATGAGCAGTTCTTC
-	TRBV6-6	TRBJ2-5	-	CASTQGETQYF	TGTGCCAGCACCCAGGGGGAGACCCAGTACTTC
few	TRBV5-1	TRBJ2-1	-	CASRADLYYNEQFF	TGCGCCAGCAGAGCGGATCTATACTACAATGAGCAGTTCTTC
-	TRBV10-3	TRBJ1-1	-	CAISDGRMNTEAFF	TGTGCCATCAGTGACGGACGGATGAACACTGAAGCTTTCTTT
-	TRBV7-3	TRBJ2-3	TRBD2	CASSLVQRGLTDTQYF	TGTGCCAGCAGCTTAGTGCAGCGGGGCCTTACAGATACGCAGTATTTT
-	TRBV29-1	TRBJ1-2	-	CSVEDPRGTSNYGYTF	TGCAGCGTTGAAGATCCCAGGGGAACCTCTAACTATGGCTACACCTTC
-	TRBV9	TRBJ1-2	-	CASSVAAGKDGYTF	TGTGCCAGCAGCGTAGCGGCAGGGAAAGATGGCTACACCTTC
-	TRBV5-4	TRBJ2-3	TRBD2	CASSLASGGVDTQYF	TGTGCCAGCAGCTTGGCTAGCGGGGGAGTAGATACGCAGTATTTT
-	TRBV29-1	TRBJ1-1	-	CSVGFWGEQPEAFF	TGCAGCGTTGGGTTTTGGGGGGAACAGCCTGAAGCTTTCTTT
-	TRBV25-1	TRBJ1-1	-	CASSESGESEAFF	TGTGCCAGCAGTGAATCCGGGGAGAGTGAAGCTTTCTTT
few	TRBV11-2	TRBJ2-7	TRBD1	CASSPRDRVYEQYF	TGTGCCAGCAGCCCCCGGGACAGGGTCTACGAGCAGTACTTC
-	TRBV15	TRBJ2-1	TRBD2	CATSRGGGYNEQFF	TGTGCCACCAGCCGGGGCGGGGGATACAATGAGCAGTTCTTC
-	TRBV30	TRBJ1-5	-	CAWSVPGLNGQPQHF	TGTGCCTGGAGTGTACCGGGGCTGAATGGTCAGCCCCAGCATTTT
-	TRBV30	TRBJ2-1	-	CARAGLVNNEQFF	TGTGCCCGTGCAGGGCTTGTTAACAATGAGCAGTTCTTC
few	TRBV29-1	TRBJ2-1	-	CSVELAYNEQFF	TGCAGCGTTGAACTAGCATACAATGAGCAGTTCTTC
few	TRBV4-1	TRBJ2-2	TRBD1	CASRLTGGKSTGELFF	TGCGCCAGCAGACTCACAGGGGGCAAAAGCACCGGGGAGCTGTTTTTT
once	TRBV5-1	TRBJ2-2	-	CASSLVRLGTGELFF	TGCGCCAGCAGCTTGGTTCGGCTGGGCACCGGGGAGCTGTTTTTT
-	TRBV29-1	TRBJ2-7	TRBD2	CSVSSGGGSYEQYF	TGCAGCGTCTCCTCTGGCGGGGGATCCTACGAGCAGTACTTC
-	TRBV7-2	TRBJ2-5	-	CASSFGGRQETQYF	TGTGCCAGCAGCTTTGGGGGGAGGCAAGAGACCCAGTACTTC
-	TRBV25-1	TRBJ2-5	-	CASRVDQGPNQETQYF	TGTGCCAGCAGGGTAGACCAGGGACCCAACCAAGAGACCCAGTACTTC
few	TRBV30	TRBJ1-1	TRBD1	CAWRTGVDTEAFF	TGTGCCTGGAGGACAGGGGTGGACACTGAAGCTTTCTTT
-	TRBV6-5	TRBJ2-5	-	CASRVEGGETQYF	TGTGCCAGCAGAGTCGAAGGAGGGGAGACCCAGTACTTC
-	TRBV10-3	TRBJ2-3	TRBD1	CAISEGGAFPDTQYF	TGTGCCATCAGTGAAGGGGGCGCCTTCCCAGATACGCAGTATTTT
-	TRBV10-3	TRBJ1-6	-	CAISESTLPLHF	TGTGCCATCAGTGAGTCGACTTTACCCCTCCACTTT
once	TRBV15	TRBJ2-2	-	CATSRARAMGAGELFF	TGTGCCACCAGCAGAGCAAGGGCTATGGGGGCCGGGGAGCTGTTTTTT
-	TRBV12-5	TRBJ1-6	-	CASGLTDNSPLHF	TGTGCTAGTGGTTTGACAGATAATTCACCCCTCCACTTT
-	TRBV10-3	TRBJ1-1	-	CAISGSGTAEAFF	TGTGCCATCAGTGGATCCGGGACGGCCGAAGCTTTCTTT
-	TRBV30	TRBJ2-5	-	CAWSVMGTAEETQYF	TGTGCCTGGAGTGTAATGGGAACAGCTGAAGAGACCCAGTACTTC
-	TRBV10-3	TRBJ2-5	-	CAIRGKQDQETQYF	TGTGCCATCAGGGGAAAACAGGACCAAGAGACCCAGTACTTC
-	TRBV30	TRBJ2-7	-	CAWSAVINYEQYF	TGTGCCTGGTCTGCCGTGATCAACTACGAGCAGTACTTC
-	TRBV29-1	TRBJ2-5	-	CSALRGPQETQYF	TGCAGCGCCCTTAGGGGTCCCCAAGAGACCCAGTACTTC
once	TRBV30	TRBJ2-3	TRBD2	CAWSGVTSGGFTDTQYF	TGTGCCTGGAGCGGAGTGACTAGCGGGGGCTTCACAGATACGCAGTATTTT
-	TRBV30	TRBJ2-3	-	CAWSGAKRSTDTQYF	TGTGCCTGGAGTGGGGCGAAGAGAAGCACAGATACGCAGTATTTT
-	TRBV10-3	TRBJ2-7	-	CAISDYSPFHEQYF	TGTGCCATCAGTGACTATTCCCCGTTTCACGAGCAGTACTTC
-	TRBV10-3	TRBJ2-7	-	CAISAYTYEQYF	TGTGCCATCTCGGCGTACACCTACGAGCAGTACTTC
-	TRBV5-1	TRBJ2-3	TRBD2	CASSLEAGLSTDTQYF	TGCGCCAGCAGCTTGGAAGCGGGGCTTTCCACAGATACGCAGTATTTT
few	TRBV2	TRBJ1-2	-	CASRSLSYYGYTF	TGTGCCAGCCGTTCCCTCAGTTACTATGGCTACACCTTC
-	TRBV29-1	TRBJ2-5	-	CSVEVATGTEETQYF	TGCAGCGTTGAAGTCGCGACCGGGACTGAAGAGACCCAGTACTTC
-	TRBV30	TRBJ2-7	TRBD2	CAWSVGGAGGYEQYF	TGTGCCTGGAGTGTAGGAGGAGCGGGGGGGTACGAGCAGTACTTC
-	TRBV30	TRBJ1-1	-	CAWSRTFEAFF	TGTGCCTGGAGTCGGACTTTTGAAGCTTTCTTT
-	TRBV25-1	TRBJ2-1	TRBD1	CASSLMGQGARNEQFF	TGTGCCAGCAGCCTAATGGGACAGGGGGCGCGCAATGAGCAGTTCTTC
-	TRBV29-1	TRBJ1-5	-	CSVRQGNQPQHF	TGCAGCGTCCGACAGGGCAATCAGCCCCAGCATTTT
-	TRBV29-1	TRBJ1-4	-	CSAEETVGEKLFF	TGCAGCGCCGAAGAGACAGTGGGTGAAAAACTGTTTTTT
-	TRBV29-1	TRBJ1-4	-	CSVDDGINEKLFF	TGCAGCGTTGATGACGGAATTAATGAAAAACTGTTTTTT
-	TRBV29-1	TRBJ2-2	-	CSVYGENTGELFF	TGCAGCGTTTACGGAGAGAACACCGGGGAGCTGTTTTTT
-	TRBV30	TRBJ2-5	TRBD1	CAWSRQGAETQYF	TGTGCCTGGAGTCGACAGGGGGCCGAGACCCAGTACTTC
-	TRBV25-1	TRBJ2-7	-	CASSEWGYEQYF	TGTGCCAGCAGTGAATGGGGCTACGAGCAGTACTTC
once	TRBV27	TRBJ1-6	-	CASSSPPRLGGSPLHF	TGTGCCAGCAGCTCCCCGCCGCGGCTGGGCGGGTCACCCCTCCACTTT
-	TRBV11-3	TRBJ2-1	-	CASSLDRNNEQFF	TGTGCCAGCAGCTTAGATCGTAACAATGAGCAGTTCTTC
-	TRBV25-1	TRBJ1-6	-	CASSDPSGGGNSPLHF	TGTGCCAGCAGTGACCCGAGCGGAGGCGGGAATTCACCCCTCCACTTT
-	TRBV29-1	TRBJ2-1	TRBD1	CSAADKNRGDEQFF	TGCAGCGCCGCCGATAAGAACAGGGGGGATGAGCAGTTCTTC
-	TRBV2	TRBJ1-2	-	CASSELGNYGYTF	TGTGCCAGCAGTGAATTGGGAAACTATGGCTACACCTTC
few	TRBV15	TRBJ2-2	TRBD2	CATSLGGAIRELFF	TGTGCCACCAGCTTGGGAGGGGCTATCCGGGAGCTGTTTTTT
-	TRBV29-1	TRBJ2-3	TRBD1	CSVEAWDRGTDTQYF	TGCAGCGTTGAAGCCTGGGACAGGGGCACAGATACGCAGTATTTT
-	TRBV19	TRBJ1-5	-	CASTEDTRGNQPQHF	TGTGCCAGTACCGAGGACACCCGGGGCAATCAGCCCCAGCATTTT